Included here is one T cell receptor beta chain sequence, with context. Its specificity is unknown. It was with random hexamers that about 0.45 to 1 ug RNA was reverse transcribed. Across 54 Vbeta and 13 Jbeta, immunoSEQ multiplex PCR amplified TCR beta CDR3. Using its own MiXCR run on the immunoSEQ multiplex PCR reads, TCRdb lists one record per CDR3 protein. The data show a few hundred thousand distinct CDR3 sequences, more than 85% seen once. This CDR3 has 12 amino acids. V lost 6 bases and J 10 bases, leaving 13 bases between the germline ends. CDR1 is MNHEY, CDR2 SVGAGI, per germline. The multiple sclerosis controls consisted of treatment-naive patients with relapsing-remitting disease, either stable or active. TEMRA cells were FACS-enriched, unlike CD8+ and CD4+ T cells, which were negatively isolated. The data are from a study of CD8 T cells in Susac syndrome. Findings of the study overall: That the number of individuals in its TCR sequencing and HLA analysis was relatively small was acknowledged by the study.

This chain uses TRBV6-5 with TRBJ2-1; D is unresolved. The sample consisted of CD4+ T cells from PBMCs. This TCR came from a human donor with multiple sclerosis. This CDR3 reads CASRPRQEEQFF. CDR3 in DNA: TGTGCCAGCAGACCAAGGCAGGAAGAGCAGTTCTTC.